This T cell receptor beta chain was found in a study of blood T cell repertoires in COVID-19. Trimming at V came to 5 bases and at J to 4 bases, leaving 6 bases not matched to a gene. In germline, CDR1 is GTSNPN, CDR2 SVGIG (reference sequence). This CDR3 comprises 13 residues. TCRdb's copy holds only in-frame clones and misses some; the assay was immunoSEQ multiplex PCR. Of under 450,000 clones listed, 70% to 90% are singletons. Sequencing was performed on peripheral blood. The clonotype comes from a woman aged 45-60 years with COVID-19, enrolled during active disease. The chain uses TRBV30 and TRBJ2-3, with 7 bases lining up with TRBD1. The CDR3 nucleotides are TGTGCCTGGTCCCAGGGGGTAGCAGATACGCAGTATTTT. Encoded protein: CAWSQGVADTQYF.